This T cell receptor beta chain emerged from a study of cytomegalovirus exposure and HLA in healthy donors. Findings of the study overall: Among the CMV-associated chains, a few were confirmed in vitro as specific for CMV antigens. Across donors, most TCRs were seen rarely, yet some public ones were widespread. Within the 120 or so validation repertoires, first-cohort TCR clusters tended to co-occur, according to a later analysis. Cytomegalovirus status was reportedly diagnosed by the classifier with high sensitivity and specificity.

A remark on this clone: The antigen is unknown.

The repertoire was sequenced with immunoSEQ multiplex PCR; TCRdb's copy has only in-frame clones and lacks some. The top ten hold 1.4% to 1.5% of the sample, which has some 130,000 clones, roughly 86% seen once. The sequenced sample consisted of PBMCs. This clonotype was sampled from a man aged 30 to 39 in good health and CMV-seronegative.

DNA for the CDR3: TGTGCCAGCTCACTGACGGCTAGCGGGAGTGTAGGAGAGCAGTTCTTC. Its translation: CASSLTASGSVGEQFF. The V and J genes are TRBV18 and TRBJ2-1, with 10 bases matching TRBD2. The V segment lost 4 bases and the J segment 10 bases; nucleotides outside the gene matches: 13. This CDR3 has 16 residues. CDR1 is KGHSH and CDR2 is LQKENI in the germline V gene.